A few counts support the clone carrying this T cell receptor beta chain. One end of the junction is discordant with germline, which a read error may explain. Every single donor gave one heparinised blood draw, and these averaged about 110 mL. The record originates from a study of beta chain features in type 1 diabetes. Study-level background: Patient and healthy donor groups were alike in age, gender and cell yields.

Every isolated RNA sample was fully reverse transcribed, so sequencing captured expressed TCRB transcripts. Generated by immunoSEQ multiplex PCR, the TCRdb table keeps only in-frame clones and is missing some. Among 200,000 to 250,000 clones listed, 9.6% were seen once. This receptor was taken from a woman aged 18-29 years in good health. The source material was naive CD4+ T cells from blood.

This chain's CDR3 is CAWSQEGESQYF. As DNA, the CDR3 is TGTGCCTGGAGCCAGGAGGGAGAGAGCCAGTACTTC. The genes are TRBV30 and TRBJ2-5; D is possibly TRBD2 (6 bases). The germline V gene encodes CDR1 GTSNPN and CDR2 SVGIG (reference sequence). The CDR3 consists of 12 residues.